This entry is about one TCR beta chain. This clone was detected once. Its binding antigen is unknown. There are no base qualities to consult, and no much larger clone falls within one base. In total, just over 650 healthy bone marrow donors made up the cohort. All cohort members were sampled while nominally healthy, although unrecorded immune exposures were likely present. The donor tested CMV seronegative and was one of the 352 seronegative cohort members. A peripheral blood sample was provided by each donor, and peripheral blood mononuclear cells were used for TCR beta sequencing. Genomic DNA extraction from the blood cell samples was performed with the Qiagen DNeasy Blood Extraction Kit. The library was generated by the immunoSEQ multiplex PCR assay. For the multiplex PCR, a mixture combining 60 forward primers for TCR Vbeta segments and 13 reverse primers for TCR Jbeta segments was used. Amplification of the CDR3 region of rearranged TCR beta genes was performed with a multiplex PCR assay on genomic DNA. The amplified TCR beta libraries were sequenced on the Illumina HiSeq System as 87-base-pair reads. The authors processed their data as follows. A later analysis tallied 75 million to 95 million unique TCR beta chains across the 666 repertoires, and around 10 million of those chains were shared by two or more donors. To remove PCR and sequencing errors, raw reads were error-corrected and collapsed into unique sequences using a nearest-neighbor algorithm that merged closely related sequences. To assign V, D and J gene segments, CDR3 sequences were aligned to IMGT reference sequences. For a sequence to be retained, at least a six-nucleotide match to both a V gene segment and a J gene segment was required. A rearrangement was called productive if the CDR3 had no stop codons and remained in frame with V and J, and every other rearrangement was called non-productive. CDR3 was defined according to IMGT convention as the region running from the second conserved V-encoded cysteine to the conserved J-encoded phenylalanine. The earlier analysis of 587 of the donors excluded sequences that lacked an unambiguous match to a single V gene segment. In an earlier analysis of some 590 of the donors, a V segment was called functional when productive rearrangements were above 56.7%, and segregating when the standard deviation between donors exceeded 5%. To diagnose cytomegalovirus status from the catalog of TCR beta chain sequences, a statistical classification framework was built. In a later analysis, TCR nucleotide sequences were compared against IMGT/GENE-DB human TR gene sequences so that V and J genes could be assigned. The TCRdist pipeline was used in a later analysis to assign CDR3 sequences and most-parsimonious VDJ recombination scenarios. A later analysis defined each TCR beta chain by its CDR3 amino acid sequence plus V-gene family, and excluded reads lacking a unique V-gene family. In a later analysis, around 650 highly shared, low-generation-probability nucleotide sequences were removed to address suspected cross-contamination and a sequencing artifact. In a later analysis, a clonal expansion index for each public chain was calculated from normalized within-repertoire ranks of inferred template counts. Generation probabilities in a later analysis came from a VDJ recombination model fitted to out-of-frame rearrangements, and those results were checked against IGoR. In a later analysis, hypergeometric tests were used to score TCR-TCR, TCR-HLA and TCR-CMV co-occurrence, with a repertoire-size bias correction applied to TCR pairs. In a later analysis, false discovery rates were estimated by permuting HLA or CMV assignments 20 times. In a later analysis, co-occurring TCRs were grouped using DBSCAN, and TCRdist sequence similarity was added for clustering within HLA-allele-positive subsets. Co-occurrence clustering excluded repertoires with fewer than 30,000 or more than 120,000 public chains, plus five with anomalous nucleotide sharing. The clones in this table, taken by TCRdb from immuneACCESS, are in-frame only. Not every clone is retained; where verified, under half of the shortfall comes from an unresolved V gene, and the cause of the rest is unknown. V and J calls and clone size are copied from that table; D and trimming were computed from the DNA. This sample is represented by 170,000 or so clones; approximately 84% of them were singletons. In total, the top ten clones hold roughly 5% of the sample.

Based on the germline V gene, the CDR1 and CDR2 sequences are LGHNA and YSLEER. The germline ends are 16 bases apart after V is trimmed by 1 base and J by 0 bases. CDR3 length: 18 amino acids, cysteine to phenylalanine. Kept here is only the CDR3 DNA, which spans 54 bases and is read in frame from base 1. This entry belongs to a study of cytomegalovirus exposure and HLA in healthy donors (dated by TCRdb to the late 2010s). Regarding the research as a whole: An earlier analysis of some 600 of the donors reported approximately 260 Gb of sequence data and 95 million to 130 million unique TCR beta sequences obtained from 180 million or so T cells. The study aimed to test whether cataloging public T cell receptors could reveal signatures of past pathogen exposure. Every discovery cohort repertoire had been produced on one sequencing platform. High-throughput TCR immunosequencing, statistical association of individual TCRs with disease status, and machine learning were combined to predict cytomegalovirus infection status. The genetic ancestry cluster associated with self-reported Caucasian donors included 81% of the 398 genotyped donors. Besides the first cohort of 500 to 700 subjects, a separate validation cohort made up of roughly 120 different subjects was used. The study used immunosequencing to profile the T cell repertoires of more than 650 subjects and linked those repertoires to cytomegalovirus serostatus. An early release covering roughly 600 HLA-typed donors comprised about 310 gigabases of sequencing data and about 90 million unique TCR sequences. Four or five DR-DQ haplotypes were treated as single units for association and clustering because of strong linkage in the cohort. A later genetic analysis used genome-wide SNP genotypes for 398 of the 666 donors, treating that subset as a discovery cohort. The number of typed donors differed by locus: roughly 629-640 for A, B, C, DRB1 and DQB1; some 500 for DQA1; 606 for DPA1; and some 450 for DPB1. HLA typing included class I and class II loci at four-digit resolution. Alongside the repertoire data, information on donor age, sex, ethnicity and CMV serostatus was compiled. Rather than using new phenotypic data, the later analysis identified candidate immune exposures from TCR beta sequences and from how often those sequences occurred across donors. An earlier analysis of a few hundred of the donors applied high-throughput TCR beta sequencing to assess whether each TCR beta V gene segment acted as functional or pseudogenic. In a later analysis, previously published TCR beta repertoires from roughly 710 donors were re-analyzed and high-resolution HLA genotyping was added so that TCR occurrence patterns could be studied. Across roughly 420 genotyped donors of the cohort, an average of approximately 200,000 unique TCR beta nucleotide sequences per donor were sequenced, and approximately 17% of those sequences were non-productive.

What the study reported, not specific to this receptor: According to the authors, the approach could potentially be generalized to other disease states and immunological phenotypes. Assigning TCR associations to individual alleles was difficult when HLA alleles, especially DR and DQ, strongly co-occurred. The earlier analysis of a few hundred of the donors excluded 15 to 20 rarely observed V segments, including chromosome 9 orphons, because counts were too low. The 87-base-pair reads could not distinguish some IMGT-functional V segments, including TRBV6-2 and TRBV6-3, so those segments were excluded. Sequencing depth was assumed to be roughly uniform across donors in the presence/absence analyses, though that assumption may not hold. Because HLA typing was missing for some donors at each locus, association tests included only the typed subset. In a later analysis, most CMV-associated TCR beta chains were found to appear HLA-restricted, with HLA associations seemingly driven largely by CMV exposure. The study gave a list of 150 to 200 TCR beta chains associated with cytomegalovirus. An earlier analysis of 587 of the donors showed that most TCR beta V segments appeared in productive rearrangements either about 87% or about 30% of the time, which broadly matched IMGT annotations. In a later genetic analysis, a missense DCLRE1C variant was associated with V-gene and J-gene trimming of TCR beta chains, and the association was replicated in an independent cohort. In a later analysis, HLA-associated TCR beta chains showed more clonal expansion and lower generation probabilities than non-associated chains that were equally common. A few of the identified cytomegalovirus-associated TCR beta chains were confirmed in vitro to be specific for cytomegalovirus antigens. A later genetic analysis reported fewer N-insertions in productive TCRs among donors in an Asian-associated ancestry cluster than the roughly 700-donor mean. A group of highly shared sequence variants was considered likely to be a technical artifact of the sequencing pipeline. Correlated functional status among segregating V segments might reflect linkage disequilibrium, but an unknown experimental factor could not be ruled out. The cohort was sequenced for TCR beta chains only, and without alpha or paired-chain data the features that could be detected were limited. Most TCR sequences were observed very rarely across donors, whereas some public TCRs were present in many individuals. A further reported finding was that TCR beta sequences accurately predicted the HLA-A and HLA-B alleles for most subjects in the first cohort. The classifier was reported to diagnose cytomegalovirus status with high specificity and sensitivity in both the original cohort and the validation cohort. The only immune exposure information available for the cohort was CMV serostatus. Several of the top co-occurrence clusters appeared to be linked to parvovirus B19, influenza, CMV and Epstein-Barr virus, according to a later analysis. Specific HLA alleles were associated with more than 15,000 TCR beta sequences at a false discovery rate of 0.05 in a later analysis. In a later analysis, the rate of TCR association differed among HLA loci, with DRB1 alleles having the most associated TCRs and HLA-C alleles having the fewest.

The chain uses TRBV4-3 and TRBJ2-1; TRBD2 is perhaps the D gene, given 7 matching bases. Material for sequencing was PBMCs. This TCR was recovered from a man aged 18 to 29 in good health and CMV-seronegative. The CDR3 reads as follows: CASSQVGGGASSYNEQFF. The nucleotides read TGCGCCAGCAGCCAAGTAGGGGGGGGCGCTAGCTCCTACAATGAGCAGTTCTTC.